One sample yielded the 29 T cell receptor beta chains listed below, sequenced in a study of shared clonotypes between healthy human individuals. Sequencing used immunoSEQ multiplex PCR; TCRdb keeps in-frame clones, though not all of them. The data contain 500,000 to 550,000 clones, approximately 95% of them singletons. Sequenced material: naive CD4+ T cells sorted from blood. Subset denoted: CD45RA+ positively selected. These receptors were taken from a woman under 40 in good health.

This chain joins TRBV5-6 and TRBJ1-1; D is ambiguous. V was shortened by 1 base and J by 0 bases, with 13 bases between the two germline ends. Germline CDR1 and CDR2: SGHDT and YYEEEE. The CDR3 runs 16 residues. CDR3 bases: TGTGCCAGCAGCTTGTCGGTCGTCAGAATGAACACTGAAGCTTTCTTT. Amino acid sequence: CASSLSVVRMNTEAFF.

This clone was counted a few times. The J gene is TRBJ2-7, the V gene TRBV18, with D perhaps TRBD1 (5 bases). This CDR3 is 14 amino acids long. V lost 2 bases, J lost 4 bases, and 12 bases lay in between. The germline V gene encodes CDR1 KGHSH and CDR2 LQKENI. CDR3 sequence: CASSPEGVGYEQYF. The CDR3 nucleotides read TGTGCCAGCTCACCAGAAGGGGTGGGATACGAGCAGTACTTC.

The gene calls are TRBV19 and TRBJ1-6, with a weak D call TRBD1 (6 bases). The CDR3 is 14 residues long. Trimming shortened V by 5 bases and J by 9 bases, and 14 bases separated the two germline ends. Germline CDR1 LNHDA, CDR2 SQIVND (reference sequence). The DNA for the CDR3 is TGTGCCAGTAGTCTAGGGGGAAATGGTTCACCCCTCCACTTT. Its translation: CASSLGGNGSPLHF.

The chain has TRBV5-4 and TRBJ2-3; no clear D gene. The germline gives CDR1 SGHNT, CDR2 YYREEE (reference sequence). V shed 0 bases and J shed 1 base, with 15 bases lying between them. The CDR3 extends over 17 amino acids. CDR3 in DNA: TGTGCCAGCAGCTTGGTCAGCCCACCTCCTGGCACAGATACGCAGTATTTT. Its protein is CASSLVSPPPGTDTQYF.

The genes are TRBV12-2 and TRBJ2-1; the table's TRBD1 call for D was not verified on the DNA. TRBV12-2 is annotated as a pseudogene. The CDR3 has 17 amino acids. DNA of the CDR3: TGTGCAAGTCGCTTAGATCGGCAGGGGAGCTCCTACAATGAGCAGTTCTTC. It encodes CASRLDRQGSSYNEQFF.

The genes are TRBV27 and TRBJ2-2; 14 bases are shared with TRBD2. There are 19 residues in the CDR3. The junction had 7 bases not matched to a gene; V was cut back by 0 bases and J by 4 bases. From germline, CDR1 is MNHEY and CDR2 SMNVEV (reference sequence). The CDR3 sequence: CASSLSRLAGGYRTGELFF. The CDR3 nucleotides are TGTGCCAGCAGTTTATCCCGACTAGCGGGAGGGTATCGCACCGGGGAGCTGTTTTTT.

CDR3 residues: CASSQQGEPSEQYF. DNA for the CDR3: TGCGCCAGCAGTCAACAGGGAGAGCCGTCCGAGCAGTACTTC. The V and J genes are TRBV5-1 and TRBJ2-7, with a weak D call TRBD1 (6 bases). The germline V gene has CDR1 SGHRS and CDR2 YFSETQ. Trimming left V 5 bases short and J 6 bases short, with 18 bases between. The CDR3 loop spans 14 amino acids.

The gene calls are TRBV9 and TRBJ1-1, with 9 nucleotides matching TRBD1. The J segment lost 4 bases and the V segment lost 3 bases, leaving 4 bases of the junction unmatched. This CDR3 is 14 amino acids long. CDR1 is SGDLS and CDR2 is YYNGEE in the germline V gene. The CDR3 loop is CASSGPTGGTEAFF. In nucleotides, the CDR3 is TGTGCCAGCAGCGGCCCGACAGGGGGCACTGAAGCTTTCTTT.

The V and J genes are TRBV6-1 and TRBJ1-4; D is perhaps TRBD1 (5 bases). CDR3 length: 14 amino acids. V lost 7 bases, J lost 8 bases, and 17 bases lay in between. CDR1 is MNHNS and CDR2 is SASEGT in the germline V gene. The CDR3 region has the DNA TGTGCCAGCACCGAGGGGACTGTCAAAGAAAAACTGTTTTTT. Translated: CASTEGTVKEKLFF.

The CDR3 nucleotides are TGTGCCAGCAGTTTACAAAGGAATTCACCCCTCCACTTT. The encoded protein is CASSLQRNSPLHF. The chain recombines TRBV28 with TRBJ1-6, with no clear D. Trimming removed 2 bases from V and 7 bases from J, with 6 bases in between. The CDR3 consists of 13 residues. The germline CDR1 and CDR2 sequences are MDHEN and SYDVKM.

The genes are TRBV4-1 and TRBJ2-5, with D possibly called TRBD1 or TRBD2 (5 bases each). Trimming shortened V by 4 bases and J by 11 bases, and 17 bases separated the two germline ends. Germline CDR1 MGHRA, CDR2 YSYEKL. The CDR3 covers 13 residues. The CDR3 sequence: CASSLQGRSPQYF. CDR3 nucleotide sequence: TGCGCCAGCAGCCTGCAGGGACGGAGCCCTCAGTACTTC.

The chain has TRBV4-1 and TRBJ2-3, with 9 nucleotides matching TRBD2. Per germline, CDR1 MGHRA and CDR2 YSYEKL. The CDR3 is 16 amino acids. The junction had 8 bases not matched to a gene; V was cut back by 1 base and J by 6 bases. CDR3 nucleotide sequence: TGCGCCAGCAGCCAAGGTGTCGCGGGAGGGGGGGATACGCAGTATTTT. Its translation: CASSQGVAGGGDTQYF.

This chain uses TRBV7-6 with TRBJ1-6; D unresolved. The CDR3 has 17 amino acids. Trimming left V 1 base short and J 5 bases short, with 15 bases between. Germline CDR1 and CDR2: SGHVS and FNYEAQ. The CDR3 loop is CASSLGPGPGNNSPLHF. For the CDR3, the DNA is TGTGCCAGCAGCTTAGGCCCAGGACCGGGCAATAATTCACCCCTCCACTTT.

The chain links TRBV10-3 to TRBJ2-1; tentatively, D is TRBD1 (5 bases). V gave up 0 bases and J gave up 6 bases, with 9 bases separating them. Germline V gives CDR1 ENHRY, CDR2 SYGVKD. This CDR3 is 14 amino acids long. CDR3 bases: TGTGCCATCAGTGAGTCAGGGGCCATCAATGAGCAGTTCTTC. This sequence encodes CAISESGAINEQFF.

The CDR3 is CATSRDLLRIGDYEQYF. DNA for the CDR3: TGTGCCACCAGCAGAGATCTTTTGAGGATAGGAGACTACGAGCAGTACTTC. The chain combines TRBV15 with TRBJ2-7; D gene uncertain. This CDR3 is built from 17 residues. From germline, CDR1 is LNHNV and CDR2 YYDKDF (reference sequence). V lost 0 bases and J 3 bases, leaving 18 bases between the germline ends.

V and J are TRBV11-2 and TRBJ1-4; D is unclear. CDR1 is SGHAT and CDR2 is FQNNGV in the germline V gene. This CDR3 region has 11 residues. V lost 5 bases and J 5 bases, leaving 3 bases between the germline ends. The CDR3 spells CASSQNEKLFF. CDR3 coding DNA: TGTGCCAGCAGCCAGAATGAAAAACTGTTTTTT. The full variable domain, its missing parts supplied by reference TRBV11-2 and TRBJ1-4, is EAGVAQSPRYKIIEKRQSVAFWCNPISGHATLYWYQQILGQGPKLLIQFQNNGVVDDSQLPKDRFSAERLKGVDSTLKIQPAKLEDSAVYLCASSQNEKLFFGSGTQLSVL.

This chain joins TRBV2 and TRBJ1-1, with D unresolved. The germline V gene encodes CDR1 SNHLY and CDR2 FYNNEI. The CDR3 has 14 residues. V dropped 4 bases and J dropped 5 bases, with 14 bases sitting between them. The CDR3 coding sequence is TGTGCCAGCAGTGTTTTTGAGGGCTGGACTGAAGCTTTCTTT. This translates into CASSVFEGWTEAFF.

The chain joins TRBV4-2 to TRBJ2-6; D not certain. This CDR3 is built from 16 residues. V was cut by 1 base and J by 0 bases, with 7 bases left in between. Germline assignment: CDR1 LGHNA and CDR2 YNFKEQ. The CDR3 bases are TGTGCCAGCAGCCAAGCTGGGGTCTCTGGGGCCAACGTCCTGACTTTC. Protein product: CASSQAGVSGANVLTF.

This CDR3 reads CASSDKAKQFF. The CDR3 nucleotides read TGTGCCAGCAGTGATAAAGCGAAACAGTTCTTC. The rearrangement joins TRBV2 to TRBJ2-1, with D hard to call. Trimming stripped 3 bases from V and 13 bases from J, with 10 bases between. The CDR3 covers 11 residues. Looked up from germline, CDR1 is SNHLY and CDR2 is FYNNEI.

The rearrangement uses TRBV2 and TRBJ2-5; 7 bases match TRBD1. The trim removed 3 bases at V and 5 bases at J, leaving 9 bases unmatched. The CDR3 spans 15 residues. CDR1 and CDR2 from the germline V gene are SNHLY and FYNNEI. CDR3 coding DNA: TGTGCCAGCAGTGATAGGGGGCTAGCTGCCGAGACCCAGTACTTC. Protein sequence: CASSDRGLAAETQYF.

As concerns this clone: The CDR3 end shows no conserved phenylalanine or tryptophan, and so a read error is likely. The limits of the CDR3 on the DNA are not certain, so only TCRdb's listed CDR3 is given. V and J are TRBV2 and TRBJ1-2. From its first to its last residue, the CDR3 has 12 amino acids. The germline CDR1 and CDR2 sequences are SNHLY and FYNNEI. The CDR3 spells CASSENGSRAHL.

The DNA for the CDR3 is TGTGCCAGCAGCCAAGATTCACAGCATAATGAAAAACTGTTTTTT. Translation gives CASSQDSQHNEKLFF. The chain joins TRBV4-2 to TRBJ1-4; no reliable D call. CDR3 size: 15 residues. Germline CDR1 reads LGHNA; CDR2 reads YNFKEQ. Between the trimmed V and J ends, which lost 0 bases and 4 bases, there was a span of 9 bases.

The V call is TRBV5-1, the J call TRBJ2-3, with D perhaps matching TRBD2 (5 bases). CDR1 is SGHRS and CDR2 is YFSETQ in the germline V gene. The V gene lost 0 bases and the J gene lost 6 bases, with 11 bases spanning the gap. CDR3 length: 14 amino acids. CDR3 sequence reads: CASSLVTPGDTQYF. The CDR3 region has the DNA TGCGCCAGCAGCTTGGTTACTCCGGGGGATACGCAGTATTTT.

This clone came up once. This chain uses TRBV6-5 with TRBJ1-1; possible D gene TRBD1, 5 bases. V lost 5 bases, J lost 4 bases, and 14 bases lay in between. CDR1 and CDR2 from the germline V gene are MNHEY and SVGAGI. CDR3 length: 14 amino acids. Here the CDR3 reads CASSPHRRSTEAFF. DNA of the CDR3: TGTGCCAGCAGTCCCCACAGGAGGTCCACTGAAGCTTTCTTT.

This clone appeared once. The chain has TRBV18 and TRBJ2-5; 7 bases align to TRBD2. This CDR3 comprises 15 residues. CDR1 KGHSH and CDR2 LQKENI come from the germline V gene. The J segment lost 2 bases and the V segment lost 0 bases, leaving 3 bases of the junction unmatched. CDR3 residues: CASSPPGTIQETQYF. In nucleotides, the CDR3 is TGTGCCAGCTCACCACCCGGGACTATTCAAGAGACCCAGTACTTC.

The rearrangement links TRBV7-9 to TRBJ2-2, with 8 bases fitting TRBD2. The CDR3 is 14 residues long. The J segment lost 6 bases and the V segment lost 8 bases, leaving 8 bases of the junction unmatched. CDR1 SEHNR and CDR2 FQNEAQ come from the germline V gene (reference sequence). The CDR3 nucleotides are TGTGCCAGCCCAGGGAGCGGGAGCGCCGGGGAGCTGTTTTTT. Amino acid sequence: CASPGSGSAGELFF.

The chain joins TRBV6-6 to TRBJ2-1, with a tentative D call TRBD2 (5 bases). Germline values: CDR1 MNHNY, CDR2 SVGAGI (reference sequence). V lost 8 bases, J lost 5 bases, and 19 bases lay in between. The CDR3 spans 15 residues. The CDR3: CASGSSRASNNEQFF. The CDR3 coding sequence is TGTGCCAGCGGGAGCAGTCGGGCTAGTAACAATGAGCAGTTCTTC.

The chain employs TRBV28 and TRBJ1-2, with a tentative D call TRBD1 (5 bases). V was shortened by 4 bases and J by 7 bases, with 10 bases between the two germline ends. CDR3 length: 12 amino acids. Germline V gene sequence: CDR1 MDHEN, CDR2 SYDVKM. CDR3 amino acids: CASSSGSSGYTF. The CDR3 DNA is TGTGCCAGCAGTTCAGGGTCGAGTGGCTACACCTTC.

This sequence joins TRBV27 and TRBJ2-7; D gene unclear. The CDR3 is made up of 15 amino acids. Germline V gene lookup returns CDR1 MNHEY and CDR2 SMNVEV (reference sequence). V gave up 8 bases and J gave up 2 bases, with 19 bases separating them. The CDR3, as DNA: TGTGCCAGCGCCCGCGAGTCAGATATAACCTACGAGCAGTACTTC. It translates to CASARESDITYEQYF.